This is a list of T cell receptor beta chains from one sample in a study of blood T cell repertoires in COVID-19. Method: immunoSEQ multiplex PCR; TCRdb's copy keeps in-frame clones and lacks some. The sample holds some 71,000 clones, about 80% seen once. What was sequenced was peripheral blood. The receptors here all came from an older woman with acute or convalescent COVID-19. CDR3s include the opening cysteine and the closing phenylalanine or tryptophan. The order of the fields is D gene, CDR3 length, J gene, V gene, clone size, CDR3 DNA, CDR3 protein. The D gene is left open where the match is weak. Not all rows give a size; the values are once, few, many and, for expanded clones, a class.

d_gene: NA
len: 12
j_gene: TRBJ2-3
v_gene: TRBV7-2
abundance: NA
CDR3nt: TGTGCCAGCGGGAGGCCCACAGATACGCAGTATTTT
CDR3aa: CASGRPTDTQYF

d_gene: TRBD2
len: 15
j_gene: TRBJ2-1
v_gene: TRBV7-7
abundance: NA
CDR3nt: TGTGCTAGCAGCCAGCTAGCGGGAGGGACCAATGAGCAGTTCTTC
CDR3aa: CASSQLAGGTNEQFF

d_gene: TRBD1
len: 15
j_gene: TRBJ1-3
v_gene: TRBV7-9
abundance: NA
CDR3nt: TGTGCCAGCAGTGAAGACAGGGGCTCTGGAAACACCATATATTTT
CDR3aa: CASSEDRGSGNTIYF

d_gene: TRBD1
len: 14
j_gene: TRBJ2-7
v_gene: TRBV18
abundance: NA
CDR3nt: TGTGCCAGCTCACCCGGGACAGGGCCATACGAGCAGTACTTC
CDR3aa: CASSPGTGPYEQYF

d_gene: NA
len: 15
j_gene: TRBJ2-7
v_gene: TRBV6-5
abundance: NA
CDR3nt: TGTGCCAGCAGCCTGAATCCGGGACAAACCTACGAGCAGTACTTC
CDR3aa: CASSLNPGQTYEQYF

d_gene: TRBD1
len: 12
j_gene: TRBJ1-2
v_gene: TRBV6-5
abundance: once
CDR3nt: TGTGCCAGCAGTTGGGACAGGGCGGGCTACACCTTC
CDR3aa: CASSWDRAGYTF

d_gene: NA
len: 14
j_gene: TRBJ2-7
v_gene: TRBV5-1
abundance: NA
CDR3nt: TGCGCCAGCAGCTTGGAAACAGGATCCACCGAGCAGTACTTC
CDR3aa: CASSLETGSTEQYF

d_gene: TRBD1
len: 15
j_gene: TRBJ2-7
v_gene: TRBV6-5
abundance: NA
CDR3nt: TGTGCCAGCAGTTACCAGGGACAGACCAGCTACGAGCAGTACTTC
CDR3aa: CASSYQGQTSYEQYF

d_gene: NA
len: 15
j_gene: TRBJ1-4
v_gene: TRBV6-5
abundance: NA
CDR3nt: TGTGCCAGCACCGATACGGCAGGGTTCGGGGAAAAACTGTTTTTT
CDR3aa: CASTDTAGFGEKLFF

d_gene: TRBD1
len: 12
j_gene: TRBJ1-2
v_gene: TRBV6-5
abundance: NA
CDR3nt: TGTGCCAGCAGCAGACAGGGGTACGGCTACACCTTC
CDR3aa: CASSRQGYGYTF

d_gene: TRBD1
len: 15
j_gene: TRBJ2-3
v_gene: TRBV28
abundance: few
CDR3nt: TGTGCCAGCAGTTTATCAGGGGGACACACAGATACGCAGTATTTT
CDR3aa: CASSLSGGHTDTQYF

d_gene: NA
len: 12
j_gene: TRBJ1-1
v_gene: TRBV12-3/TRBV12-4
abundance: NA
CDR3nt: TGTGCCAGCAGTTTTCGGTACACTGAAGCTTTCTTT
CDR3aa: CASSFRYTEAFF

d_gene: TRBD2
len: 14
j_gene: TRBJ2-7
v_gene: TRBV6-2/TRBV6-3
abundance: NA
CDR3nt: TGTGCCAGCAGTTACTCGTCGACTAGCGACGAGCAGTACTTC
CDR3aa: CASSYSSTSDEQYF

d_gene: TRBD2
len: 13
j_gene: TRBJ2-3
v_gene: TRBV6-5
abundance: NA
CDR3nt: TGTGCCAGCAGCCGACTAGCGGGAGATACGCAGTATTTT
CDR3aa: CASSRLAGDTQYF

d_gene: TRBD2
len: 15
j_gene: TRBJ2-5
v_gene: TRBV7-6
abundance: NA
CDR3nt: TGTGCCAGCAGCTTGGCAGCGGGGGACCAAGAGACCCAGTACTTC
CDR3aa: CASSLAAGDQETQYF

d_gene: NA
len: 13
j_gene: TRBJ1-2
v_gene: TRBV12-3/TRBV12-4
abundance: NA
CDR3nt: TGTGCCAGCAGTTTAGTAGCAGGGAAAGGCTACACCTTC
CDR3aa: CASSLVAGKGYTF

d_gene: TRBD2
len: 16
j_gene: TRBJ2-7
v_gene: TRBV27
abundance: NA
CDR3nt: TGTGCCAGCGCCGGGACTAGCGGGAATAAGAACCGGGAGCAGTACTTC
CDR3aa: CASAGTSGNKNREQYF

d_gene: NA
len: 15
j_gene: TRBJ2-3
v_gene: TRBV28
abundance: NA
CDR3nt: TGTGCCAGCCGGGGTGGGGGCTGGGTCACAGATACGCAGTATTTT
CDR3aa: CASRGGGWVTDTQYF

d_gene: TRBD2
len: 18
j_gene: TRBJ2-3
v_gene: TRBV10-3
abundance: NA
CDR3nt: TGTGCCATCAGTGAGTTCTCCACGCCGGGACTAGCGCCAGATACGCAGTATTTT
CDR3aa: CAISEFSTPGLAPDTQYF

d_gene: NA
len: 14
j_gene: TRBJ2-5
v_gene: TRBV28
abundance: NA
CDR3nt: TGTGCCAGCAGTTTATCCGGGACACAAGAGACCCAGTACTTC
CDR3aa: CASSLSGTQETQYF

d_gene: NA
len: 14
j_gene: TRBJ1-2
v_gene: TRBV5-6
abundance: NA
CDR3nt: TGTGCCAGCAGCTTGGTATCAGAAATCTATGGCTACACCTTC
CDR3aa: CASSLVSEIYGYTF

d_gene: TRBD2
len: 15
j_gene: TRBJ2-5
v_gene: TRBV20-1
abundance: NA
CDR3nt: TGCAGTGCTAGTACTAGCGACAACGCCGGAGAGACCCAGTACTTC
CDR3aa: CSASTSDNAGETQYF

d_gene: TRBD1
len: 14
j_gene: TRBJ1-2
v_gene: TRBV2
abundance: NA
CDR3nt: TGTGCCAGCAGTAGGGGGCAGTATAACTATGGCTACACCTTC
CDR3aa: CASSRGQYNYGYTF

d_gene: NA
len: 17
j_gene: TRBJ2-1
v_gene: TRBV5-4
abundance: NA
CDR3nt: TGTGCCAGCAGCTTCCGCGGGAACTACTTACAATACAATGAGCAGTTCTTC
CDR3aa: CASSFRGNYLQYNEQFF

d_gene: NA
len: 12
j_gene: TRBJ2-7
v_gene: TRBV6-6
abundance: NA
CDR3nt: TGTGCCAGCAGTATACAGGGAGACGAGCAGTACTTC
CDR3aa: CASSIQGDEQYF

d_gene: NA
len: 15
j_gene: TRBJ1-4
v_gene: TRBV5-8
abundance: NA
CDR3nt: TGTGCCAGCAGTTTAGAAGGAGGGTGGTATGAAAAACTGTTTTTT
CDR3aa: CASSLEGGWYEKLFF

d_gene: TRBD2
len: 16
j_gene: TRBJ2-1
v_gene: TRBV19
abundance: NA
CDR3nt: TGTGCCAGTAGTCCCCAAAGGACTAGCGGGAGGGATGAGCAGTTCTTC
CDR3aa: CASSPQRTSGRDEQFF

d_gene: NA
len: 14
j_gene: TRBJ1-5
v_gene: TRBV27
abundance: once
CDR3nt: TGTGCCAGCAGTTTAGGGAGGCACAATCAGCCCCAGCATTTT
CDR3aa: CASSLGRHNQPQHF

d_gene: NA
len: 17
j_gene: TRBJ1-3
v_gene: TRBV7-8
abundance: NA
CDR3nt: TGTGCCAGCAGCTTAGGCGAGAGGGTATACTCTGGAAACACCATATATTTT
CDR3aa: CASSLGERVYSGNTIYF

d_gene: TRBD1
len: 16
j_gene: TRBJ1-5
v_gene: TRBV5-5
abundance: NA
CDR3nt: TGTGCCAGCAGCTTCACGACAGGGAGTAGCAATCAGCCCCAGCATTTT
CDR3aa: CASSFTTGSSNQPQHF

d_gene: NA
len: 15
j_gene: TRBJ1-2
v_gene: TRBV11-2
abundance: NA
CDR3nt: TGTGCCAGCAGCAAATCCGAGGGAGGGGGTTTTGGCTACACCTTC
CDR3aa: CASSKSEGGGFGYTF

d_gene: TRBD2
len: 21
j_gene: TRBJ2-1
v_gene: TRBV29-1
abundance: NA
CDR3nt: TGCAGCGTCCGAAGATCGCTAGCGGACGACTTAGCAAGGAGCTCCTACAATGAGCAGTTCTTC
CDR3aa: CSVRRSLADDLARSSYNEQFF

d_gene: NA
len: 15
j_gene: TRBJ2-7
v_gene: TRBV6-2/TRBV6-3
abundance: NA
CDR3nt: TGTGCCAGCAGTTTCAGGGGAATGTCCTCCTACGAGCAGTACTTC
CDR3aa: CASSFRGMSSYEQYF

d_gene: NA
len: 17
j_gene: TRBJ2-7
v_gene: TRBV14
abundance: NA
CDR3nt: TGTGCCAGCAGCCAAGCAGGATTATTCGGGGGAACCTACGAGCAGTACTTC
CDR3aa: CASSQAGLFGGTYEQYF

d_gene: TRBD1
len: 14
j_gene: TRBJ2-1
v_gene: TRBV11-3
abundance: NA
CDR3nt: TGTGCCAGCTCCGGGGGGACAGGGGACAATGAGCAGTTCTTC
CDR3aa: CASSGGTGDNEQFF

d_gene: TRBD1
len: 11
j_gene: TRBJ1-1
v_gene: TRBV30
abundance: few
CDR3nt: TGTGCCTGGAGATACAGGGGTGAAGCTTTCTTT
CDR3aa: CAWRYRGEAFF

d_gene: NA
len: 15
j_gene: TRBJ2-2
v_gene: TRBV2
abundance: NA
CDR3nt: TGTGCCAGCAGTCCCCCCCCGGTAAACACCGGGGAGCTGTTTTTT
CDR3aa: CASSPPPVNTGELFF

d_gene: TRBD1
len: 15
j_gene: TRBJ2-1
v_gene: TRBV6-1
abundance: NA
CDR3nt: TGTGCCAGCAGTGAAGGACAGGGGGGGTACAATGAGCAGTTCTTC
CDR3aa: CASSEGQGGYNEQFF

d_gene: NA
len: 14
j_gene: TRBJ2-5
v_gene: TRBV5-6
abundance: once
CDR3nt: TGTGCCAGCAGCCGGCGGGCCAGGGGAGAGACCCAGTACTTC
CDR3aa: CASSRRARGETQYF

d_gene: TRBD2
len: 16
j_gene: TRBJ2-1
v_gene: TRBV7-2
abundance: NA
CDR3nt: TGTGCCAGCAGCTCGACTAGCGGGAGAATACGGAATGAGCAGTTCTTC
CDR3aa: CASSSTSGRIRNEQFF

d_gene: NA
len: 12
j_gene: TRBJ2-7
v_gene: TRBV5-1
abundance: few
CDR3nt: TGCGCCAGCAGCTTACTCTCCTACGAGCAGTACTTC
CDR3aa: CASSLLSYEQYF

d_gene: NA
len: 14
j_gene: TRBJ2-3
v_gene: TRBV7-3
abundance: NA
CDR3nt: TGTGCCAGCAGCTTTGGGGGGAGCACAGATACGCAGTATTTT
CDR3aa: CASSFGGSTDTQYF

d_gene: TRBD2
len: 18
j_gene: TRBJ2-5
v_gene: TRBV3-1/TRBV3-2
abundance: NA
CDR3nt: TGTGCCAGCAGCCAAGGTTCTAGCGGGGGGGCTAGCGGAGAGACCCAGTACTTC
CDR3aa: CASSQGSSGGASGETQYF

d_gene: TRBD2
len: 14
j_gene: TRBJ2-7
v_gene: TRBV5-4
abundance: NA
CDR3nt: TGTGCCAGCAGCTTGACTAGCGGCACCTACGAGCAGTACTTC
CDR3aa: CASSLTSGTYEQYF

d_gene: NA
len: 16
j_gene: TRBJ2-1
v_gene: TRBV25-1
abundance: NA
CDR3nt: TGTGCCAGCAGTGACTCCAGCGGTCCTACCTACAATGAGCAGTTCTTC
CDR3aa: CASSDSSGPTYNEQFF

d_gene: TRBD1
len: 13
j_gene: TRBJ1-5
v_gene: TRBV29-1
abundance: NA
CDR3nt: TGCAGCGTCACAGGGGGTAGCAATCAGCCCCAGCATTTT
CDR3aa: CSVTGGSNQPQHF

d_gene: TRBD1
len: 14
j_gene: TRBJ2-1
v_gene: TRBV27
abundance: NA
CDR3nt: TGTGCCAGCAGTTTGGACAGGTCCTACAATGAGCAGTTCTTC
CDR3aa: CASSLDRSYNEQFF

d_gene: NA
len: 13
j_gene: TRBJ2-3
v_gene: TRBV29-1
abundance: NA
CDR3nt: TGCAGCGCTTCCGAGGGCGGCACAGATACGCAGTATTTT
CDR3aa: CSASEGGTDTQYF